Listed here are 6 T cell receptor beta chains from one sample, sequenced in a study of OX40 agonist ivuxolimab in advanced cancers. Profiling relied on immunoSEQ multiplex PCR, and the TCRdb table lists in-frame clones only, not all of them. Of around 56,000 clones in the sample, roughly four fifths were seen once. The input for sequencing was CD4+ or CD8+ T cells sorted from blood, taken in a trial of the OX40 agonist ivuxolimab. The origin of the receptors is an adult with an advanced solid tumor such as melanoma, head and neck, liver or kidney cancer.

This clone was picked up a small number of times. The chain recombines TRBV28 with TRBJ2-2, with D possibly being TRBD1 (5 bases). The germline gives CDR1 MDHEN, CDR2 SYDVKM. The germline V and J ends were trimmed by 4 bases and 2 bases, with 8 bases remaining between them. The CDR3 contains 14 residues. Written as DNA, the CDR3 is TGTGCCAGCAGTTACGGACACAACACCGGGGAGCTGTTTTTT. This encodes CASSYGHNTGELFF. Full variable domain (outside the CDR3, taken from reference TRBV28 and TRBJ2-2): DVKVTQSSRYLVKRTGEKVFLECVQDMDHENMFWYRQDPGLGLRLIYFSYDVKMKEKGDIPEGYSVSREKKERFSLILESASTNQTSMYLCASSYGHNTGELFFGEGSRLTVL.

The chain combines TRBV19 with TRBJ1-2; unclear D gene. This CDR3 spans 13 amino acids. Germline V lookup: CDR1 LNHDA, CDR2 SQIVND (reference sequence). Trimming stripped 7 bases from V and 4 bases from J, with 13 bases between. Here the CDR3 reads CASTKGGVYGYTF. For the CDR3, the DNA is TGTGCCAGTACTAAGGGCGGGGTCTATGGCTACACCTTC.

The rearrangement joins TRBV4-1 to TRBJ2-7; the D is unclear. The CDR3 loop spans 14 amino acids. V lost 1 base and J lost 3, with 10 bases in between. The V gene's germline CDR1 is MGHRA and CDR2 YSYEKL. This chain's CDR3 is CASSQAASFYEQYF. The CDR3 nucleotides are TGCGCCAGCAGCCAAGCTGCTAGTTTCTACGAGCAGTACTTC.

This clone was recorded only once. The CDR3 nucleotides read TGTGCCAGCAGCTTAACCGGACTAGCGGGAGTACCTGGGGCCAACGTCCTGACTTTC. Translation gives CASSLTGLAGVPGANVLTF. The chain combines TRBV7-9 with TRBJ2-6; 13 nucleotides line up with TRBD2. The CDR3 is 19 amino acids. Germline-derived CDR1 and CDR2 are SEHNR and FQNEAQ (reference sequence). V dropped 2 bases and J dropped 2; count of bases not matched to a gene: 6. The variable domain in full, completed from reference TRBV7-9 and TRBJ2-6, reads DTGVSQNPRHKITKRGQNVTFRCDPISEHNRLYWYRQTLGQGPEFLTYFQNEAQLEKSRLLSDRFSAERPKGSFSTLEIQRTEQGDSAMYLCASSLTGLAGVPGANVLTFGAGSRLTVL.

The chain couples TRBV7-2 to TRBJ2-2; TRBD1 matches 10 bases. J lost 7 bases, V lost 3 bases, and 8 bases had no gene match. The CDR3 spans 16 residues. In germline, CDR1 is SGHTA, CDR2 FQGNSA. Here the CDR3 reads CASSLRQGAYGGELFF. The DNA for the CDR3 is TGTGCCAGCAGCTTGAGACAGGGGGCGTACGGCGGGGAGCTGTTTTTT.

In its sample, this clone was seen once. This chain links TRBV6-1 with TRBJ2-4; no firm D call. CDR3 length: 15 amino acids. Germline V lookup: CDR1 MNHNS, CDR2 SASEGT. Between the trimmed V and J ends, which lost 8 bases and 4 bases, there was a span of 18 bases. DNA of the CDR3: TGTGCCAGCCACCGTCGGTCCTTAGGAAAAAACATTCAGTACTTC. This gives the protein CASHRRSLGKNIQYF.